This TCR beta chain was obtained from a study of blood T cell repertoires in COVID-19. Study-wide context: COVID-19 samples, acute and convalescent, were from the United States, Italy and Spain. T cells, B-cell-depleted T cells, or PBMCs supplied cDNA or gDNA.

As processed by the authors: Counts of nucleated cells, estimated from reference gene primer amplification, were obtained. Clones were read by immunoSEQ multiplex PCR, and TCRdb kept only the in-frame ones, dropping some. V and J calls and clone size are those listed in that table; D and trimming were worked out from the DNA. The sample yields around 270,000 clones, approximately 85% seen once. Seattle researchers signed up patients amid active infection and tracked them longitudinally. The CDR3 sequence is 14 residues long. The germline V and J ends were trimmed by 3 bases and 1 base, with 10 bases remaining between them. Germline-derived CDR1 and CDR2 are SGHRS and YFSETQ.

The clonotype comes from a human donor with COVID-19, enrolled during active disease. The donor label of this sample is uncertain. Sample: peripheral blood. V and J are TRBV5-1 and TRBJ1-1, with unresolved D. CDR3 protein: CASSYDGPNTEAFF. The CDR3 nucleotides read TGCGCCAGCAGCTACGATGGGCCGAACACTGAAGCTTTCTTT.